This is a list of T cell receptor beta chains from one sample in a study of shared clonotypes between healthy human individuals. TCRdb keeps only in-frame clones here, not all; method: immunoSEQ multiplex PCR. The table lists fewer than 400,000 clones, about 74% of them singletons. Sequencing used memory CD4+ T cells sorted from blood. These receptors all stem from a man aged 25 to 40 in good health. Both conserved end residues are part of each CDR3. The order of the fields is clone size, J gene, D gene, V gene, CDR3 protein, CDR3 DNA. The D gene is left open where the match is weak. Only some rows state a clone size, as once, few, many or a class for expanded clones.

>NA|TRBJ1-5|NA|TRBV6-1
CATRPSYSNQPQHF
TGTGCCACCAGGCCGAGCTATAGCAATCAGCCCCAGCATTTT
>NA|TRBJ1-4|TRBD1|TRBV7-9
CASRPQGGPNEKLFF
TGTGCCAGCAGACCCCAGGGGGGGCCTAATGAAAAACTGTTTTTT
>once|TRBJ2-2|NA|TRBV5-4
CASSHRQPTGELFF
TGTGCCAGCAGCCACCGACAGCCCACCGGGGAGCTGTTTTTT
>once|TRBJ2-4|TRBD1|TRBV28
CASSLSGTVNIQYF
TGTGCCAGCAGTTTATCCGGGACAGTAAACATTCAGTACTTC
>NA|TRBJ2-5|TRBD1|TRBV5-1
CASSNPTGGGETQYF
TGCGCCAGCAGCAACCCGACAGGGGGTGGGGAGACCCAGTACTTC
>NA|TRBJ2-3|NA|TRBV2
CASSAITGSTDTQYF
TGTGCCAGCAGTGCAATTACAGGTAGCACAGATACGCAGTATTTT
>many|TRBJ2-7|NA|TRBV10-3
CAISGYEIGLEQYF
TGTGCCATCAGTGGCTATGAAATCGGTCTCGAGCAGTACTTC
>NA|TRBJ2-1|TRBD2|TRBV14
CASSPGTSRIEQFF
TGTGCCAGCAGCCCTGGGACTAGCCGAATCGAGCAGTTCTTC
>NA|TRBJ1-2|NA|TRBV14
CASSQGALEGYTF
TGTGCCAGCAGCCAAGGGGCCCTGGAGGGCTACACCTTC
>NA|TRBJ2-1|NA|TRBV7-8
CASSSMGGINEQFF
TGTGCCAGCAGCTCTATGGGCGGAATCAATGAGCAGTTCTTC
>few|TRBJ2-2|TRBD1|TRBV19
CASSGQGAGELFF
TGTGCCAGTAGTGGGCAGGGGGCCGGGGAGCTGTTTTTT
>NA|TRBJ1-2|TRBD1|TRBV9
CASNPGQTSYGYTF
TGTGCCAGCAACCCGGGACAGACATCCTATGGCTACACCTTC
>few|TRBJ2-1|NA|TRBV28
CASSVAAVNNEQFF
TGTGCCAGCAGTGTAGCGGCCGTAAACAATGAGCAGTTCTTC
>NA|TRBJ2-7|TRBD2|TRBV6-1
CASSPTSGMDLEQYF
TGTGCCAGCAGTCCAACTAGCGGGATGGATTTGGAGCAGTACTTC
>NA|TRBJ2-2|NA|TRBV29-1
CSVKRDLDGELFF
TGCAGCGTAAAGAGGGACCTTGACGGGGAGCTGTTTTTT
>NA|TRBJ2-7|NA|TRBV27
CASSFGAWAQGEQYF
TGTGCCAGCAGTTTTGGTGCCTGGGCGCAGGGGGAGCAGTACTTC
>NA|TRBJ2-1|TRBD2|TRBV25-1
CASSGGTSGSNNEQFF
TGTGCCAGCAGTGGAGGGACTAGCGGGAGCAACAATGAGCAGTTCTTC
>NA|TRBJ2-1|NA|TRBV18
CASSRLLSSSYNEQFF
TGTGCCAGCTCACGGCTACTCTCGAGCTCCTACAATGAGCAGTTCTTC
>NA|TRBJ2-3|TRBD2|TRBV28
CASTGASGFTDTQYF
TGTGCCAGCACCGGGGCTAGCGGGTTCACAGATACGCAGTATTTT
>NA|TRBJ2-1|NA|TRBV30
CAGGGYEQFF
TGTGCCGGAGGGGGCTATGAGCAGTTCTTC
>NA|TRBJ2-1|TRBD2|TRBV5-6
CASSLQASGGEPRFNEQFF
TGTGCCAGCAGCTTGCAGGCTAGCGGGGGAGAGCCTCGTTTCAATGAGCAGTTCTTC
>NA|TRBJ2-7|NA|TRBV6-6
CASKGGAYEQYF
TGTGCCAGCAAGGGCGGGGCCTACGAGCAGTACTTC
>NA|TRBJ2-7|TRBD2|TRBV18
CASSRGGYEQYF
TGTGCCAGCTCGCGGGGGGGCTACGAGCAGTACTTC
>NA|TRBJ2-1|NA|TRBV12-5
CASGSRLPGEGNEQFF
TGTGCTAGTGGTTCCCGACTCCCGGGAGAGGGTAATGAGCAGTTCTTC
>once|TRBJ1-3|TRBD1|TRBV5-4
CASSRTGLNTIYF
TGTGCCAGCAGTCGGACAGGGCTAAACACCATATATTTT
>NA|TRBJ2-1|NA|TRBV14
CASTDPGSSYNEQFF
TGTGCCAGCACCGATCCGGGCAGCTCCTACAATGAGCAGTTCTTC
>NA|TRBJ2-5|TRBD2|TRBV7-6
CASSLRLAGQRGVGKETQYF
TGTGCCAGCAGCTTACGACTAGCGGGTCAAAGGGGCGTGGGTAAAGAGACCCAGTACTTC
>few|TRBJ1-5|TRBD1|TRBV7-2
CASSLGAGGQPQHF
TGTGCCAGCAGCTTAGGGGCAGGGGGTCAGCCCCAGCATTTT
>NA|TRBJ1-1|NA|TRBV11-2
CASSLATGTKPEAFF
TGTGCCAGCAGCTTAGCGACAGGCACCAAACCTGAAGCTTTCTTT
>NA|TRBJ2-4|TRBD1|TRBV18
CASSPPGPGGKNIQYF
TGTGCCAGCTCACCACCGGGACCAGGGGGAAAAAACATTCAGTACTTC
>NA|TRBJ2-3|TRBD2|TRBV15
CATSRDRTSTQYF
TGTGCCACCAGCAGAGACCGGACTAGCACGCAGTATTTT
>NA|TRBJ1-2|NA|TRBV7-9
CASSQPRGQSNLYGYTF
TGTGCCAGCAGCCAACCCCGTGGACAGAGCAACCTATATGGCTACACCTTC
>NA|TRBJ2-3|TRBD2|TRBV7-8
CASSQGLAGGQDTQYF
TGTGCCAGCAGTCAAGGACTAGCGGGAGGGCAAGATACGCAGTATTTT
>NA|TRBJ2-3|NA|TRBV2
CASRTPDTQYF
TGTGCCAGCAGGACCCCCGATACGCAGTATTTT
>NA|TRBJ1-1|NA|TRBV18
CASSELQGRTEAFF
TGTGCCAGCTCAGAACTCCAGGGGAGGACTGAAGCTTTCTTT
>NA|TRBJ1-2|TRBD1|TRBV6-6
CASSYSRGRSDGYTF
TGTGCCAGCAGTTACTCGAGGGGGCGATCTGATGGCTACACCTTC
>NA|TRBJ1-5|NA|TRBV7-2
CASSLVQGWDQPQHF
TGTGCCAGCAGCTTAGTTCAGGGTTGGGATCAGCCCCAGCATTTT
>NA|TRBJ2-2|NA|TRBV5-1
CASSFTGESTGELFF
TGCGCCAGCAGCTTCACAGGAGAAAGCACCGGGGAGCTGTTTTTT
>NA|TRBJ2-7|NA|TRBV11-2
CASSAIGQFNSYEQYF
TGTGCCAGCAGCGCCATAGGGCAGTTTAATTCCTACGAGCAGTACTTC
>NA|TRBJ1-5|NA|TRBV19
CASSYGPGQPQHF
TGTGCCAGTTCCTATGGCCCTGGGCAGCCCCAGCATTTT
>NA|TRBJ2-3|NA|TRBV7-2
CASRILGSSTDTQYF
TGTGCCAGCAGGATACTGGGGTCTAGCACAGATACGCAGTATTTT
>NA|TRBJ2-3|NA|TRBV7-8
CASSLVDTQYF
TGTGCCAGCAGCTTAGTAGATACGCAGTATTTT
>NA|TRBJ2-5|NA|TRBV5-1
CASSPPGRLPLQETQYF
TGCGCCAGCAGCCCCCCTGGGCGGTTGCCCCTTCAAGAGACCCAGTACTTC
>NA|TRBJ2-1|NA|TRBV11-1
CASSNKRNEQFF
TGTGCCAGCAGCAACAAGAGAAATGAGCAGTTCTTC
>NA|TRBJ2-7|TRBD1|TRBV11-2
CASSLAFQGDYEQYF
TGTGCCAGCAGCTTAGCGTTCCAGGGGGACTACGAGCAGTACTTC